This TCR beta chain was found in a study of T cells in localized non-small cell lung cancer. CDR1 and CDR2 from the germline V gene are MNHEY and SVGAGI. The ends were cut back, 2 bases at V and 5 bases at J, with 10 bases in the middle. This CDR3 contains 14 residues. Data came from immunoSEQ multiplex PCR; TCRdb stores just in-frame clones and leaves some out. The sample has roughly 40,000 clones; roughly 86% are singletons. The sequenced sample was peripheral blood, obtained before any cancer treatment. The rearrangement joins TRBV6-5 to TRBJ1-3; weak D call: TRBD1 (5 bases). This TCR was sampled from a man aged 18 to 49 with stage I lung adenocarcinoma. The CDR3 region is CASSYDSGRNTIYF. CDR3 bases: TGTGCCAGCAGTTACGACAGCGGAAGAAACACCATATATTTT.